This T cell receptor (beta chain) was sequenced in a study of CD8+ T cells in alopecia areata. Study observations and caveats: In scalp and blood, many expanded lesional clones persisted during tofacitinib. Sequencing of scalp samples also captures resident alphabeta T cells of normal skin. On tofacitinib, scalp clonality and expanded CD8+ clones among top 100 fell significantly.

In this sample, this clone turned up a few times. Its antigen is still unknown. RNA, once extracted, was reverse transcribed into cDNA for use as the sequencing template. The data were produced by immunoSEQ multiplex PCR, yet TCRdb's version contains in-frame clones alone and is incomplete. The sample lists under 200,000 clones, roughly 65% seen once, with 0.91% in the top ten. Treatment noted: oral pan-JAK inhibitor, 5-10 mg twice daily. The CDR3 sequence is 17 residues long. Germline V lookup: CDR1 SGHTA, CDR2 FQGNSA. V lost 5 bases and J lost 9; bases outside the gene matches: 15. This sequence joins TRBV7-2 and TRBJ2-1; 11 positions agree with TRBD2. This specimen was CD4+ T cells sorted from blood, taken at week 4, from a patient treated with tofacitinib. This TCR came from a human donor with alopecia areata. CDR3 protein: CASSRLTSGGLSREQFF. The CDR3 DNA sequence: TGTGCCAGCAGCCGATTAACTAGCGGGGGTCTTAGTCGTGAGCAGTTCTTC. The whole variable domain, remainder taken from reference TRBV7-2 and TRBJ2-1, is GAGVSQSPSNKVTEKGKDVELRCDPISGHTALYWYRQSLGQGLEFLIYFQGNSAPDKSGLPSDRFSAERTGGSVSTLTIQRTQQEDSAVYLCASSRLTSGGLSREQFFGPGTRLTVL.